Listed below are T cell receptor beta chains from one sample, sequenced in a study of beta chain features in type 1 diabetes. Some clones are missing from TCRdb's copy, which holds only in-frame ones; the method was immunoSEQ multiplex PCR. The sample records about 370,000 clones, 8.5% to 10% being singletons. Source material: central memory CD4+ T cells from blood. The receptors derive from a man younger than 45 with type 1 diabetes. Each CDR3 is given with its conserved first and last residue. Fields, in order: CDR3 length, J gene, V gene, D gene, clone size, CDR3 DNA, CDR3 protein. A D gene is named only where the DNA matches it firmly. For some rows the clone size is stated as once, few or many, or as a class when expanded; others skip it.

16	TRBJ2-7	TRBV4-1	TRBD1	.	TGCGCCAGCAGCCAAGGACTGGGACAGGGGGCTTCCGAGCAGTACTTC	CASSQGLGQGASEQYF
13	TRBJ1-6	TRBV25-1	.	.	TGTGCCATCAAAGGCGGGGGGAATTCACCCCTCCACTTT	CAIKGGGNSPLHF
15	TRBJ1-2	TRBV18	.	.	TGTGCCAGCTCACCTTTAGACAGAACTAACTATGGCTACACCTTC	CASSPLDRTNYGYTF
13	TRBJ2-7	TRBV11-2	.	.	TGTGCCAGCAGCTTCTCCCCGGGGTACGAGCAGTACTTC	CASSFSPGYEQYF
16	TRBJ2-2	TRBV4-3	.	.	TGCGCCAGCAGCCTAACAACAGGGGGGGACACCGGGGAGCTGTTTTTT	CASSLTTGGDTGELFF
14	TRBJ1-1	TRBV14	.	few	TGTGCCAGCAGCCCAGGGGCCGGAAACACTGAAGCTTTCTTT	CASSPGAGNTEAFF
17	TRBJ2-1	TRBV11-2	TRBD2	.	TGTGCCAGCAGCCAAGAACCTAGCGGGAGCTCCTACAATGAGCAGTTCTTC	CASSQEPSGSSYNEQFF
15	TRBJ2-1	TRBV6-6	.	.	TGTGCCAGCGTCGAAAGCGGAGCCGGGGACAATGAGCAGTTCTTC	CASVESGAGDNEQFF
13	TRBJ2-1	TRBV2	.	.	TGTGCCAGCGGCTTCTCTGAGGCCAGCGAGCAGTTCTTC	CASGFSEASEQFF
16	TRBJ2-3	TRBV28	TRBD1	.	TGTGCCAGCAGTTTACTCACAGGGGGGCTCACAGATACGCAGTATTTT	CASSLLTGGLTDTQYF
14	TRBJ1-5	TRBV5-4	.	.	TGTGCCAGCAGCTTGCCAGGGGGCAATCAGCCCCAGCATTTT	CASSLPGGNQPQHF
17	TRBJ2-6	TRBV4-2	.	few	TGTGCCAGCAGCTTTGACCCCCCCGGCTCCGGGGCCAACGTCCTGACTTTC	CASSFDPPGSGANVLTF
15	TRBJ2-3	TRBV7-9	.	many	TGTGCCAGTAACCCTGAGGCTTCTAGCACAGATACGCAGTATTTT	CASNPEASSTDTQYF